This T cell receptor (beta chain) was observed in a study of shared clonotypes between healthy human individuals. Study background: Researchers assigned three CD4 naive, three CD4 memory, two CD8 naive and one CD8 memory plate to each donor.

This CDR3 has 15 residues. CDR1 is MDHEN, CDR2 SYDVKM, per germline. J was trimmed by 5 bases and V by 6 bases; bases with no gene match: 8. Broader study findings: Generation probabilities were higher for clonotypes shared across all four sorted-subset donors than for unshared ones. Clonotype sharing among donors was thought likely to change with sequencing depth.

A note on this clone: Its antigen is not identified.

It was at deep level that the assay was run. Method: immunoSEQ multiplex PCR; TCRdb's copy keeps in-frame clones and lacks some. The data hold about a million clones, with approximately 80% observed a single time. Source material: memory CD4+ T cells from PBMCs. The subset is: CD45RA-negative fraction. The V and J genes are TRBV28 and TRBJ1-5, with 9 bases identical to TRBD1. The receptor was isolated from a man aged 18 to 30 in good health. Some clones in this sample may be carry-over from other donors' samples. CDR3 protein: CASSQGQGGYQPQHF. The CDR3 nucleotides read TGTGCCAGCAGCCAGGGACAGGGCGGATATCAGCCCCAGCATTTT.